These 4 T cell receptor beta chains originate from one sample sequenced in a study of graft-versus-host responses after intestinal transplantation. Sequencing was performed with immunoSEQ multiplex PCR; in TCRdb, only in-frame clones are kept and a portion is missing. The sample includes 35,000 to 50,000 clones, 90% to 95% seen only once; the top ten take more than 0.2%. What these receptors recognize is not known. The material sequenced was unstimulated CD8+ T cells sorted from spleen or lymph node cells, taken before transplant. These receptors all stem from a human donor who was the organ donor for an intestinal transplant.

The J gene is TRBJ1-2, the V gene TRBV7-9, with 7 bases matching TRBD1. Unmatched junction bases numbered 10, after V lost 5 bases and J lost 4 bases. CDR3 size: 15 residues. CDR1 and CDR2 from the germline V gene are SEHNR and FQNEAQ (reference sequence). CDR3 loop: CASSPPPRDSYGYTF. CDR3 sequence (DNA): TGTGCCAGCAGCCCACCACCCCGGGACAGCTATGGCTACACCTTC.

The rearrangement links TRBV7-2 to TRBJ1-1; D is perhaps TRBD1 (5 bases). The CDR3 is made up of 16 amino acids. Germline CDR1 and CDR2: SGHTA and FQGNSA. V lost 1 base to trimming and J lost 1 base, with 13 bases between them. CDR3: CASSLGRDGRNTEAFF. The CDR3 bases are TGTGCCAGCAGCTTAGGTCGGGACGGAAGGAACACTGAAGCTTTCTTT.

This CDR3 is CASRDFEGYTF. The CDR3 nucleotides read TGTGCCAGCAGAGACTTCGAGGGCTACACCTTC. This chain uses TRBV6-6 with TRBJ1-2; D is uncertain. The length of the CDR3 is 11 residues. Trimming pared 6 bases from V and 8 bases from J, leaving 10 bases between. Germline CDR1 and CDR2: MNHNY and SVGAGI (reference sequence).

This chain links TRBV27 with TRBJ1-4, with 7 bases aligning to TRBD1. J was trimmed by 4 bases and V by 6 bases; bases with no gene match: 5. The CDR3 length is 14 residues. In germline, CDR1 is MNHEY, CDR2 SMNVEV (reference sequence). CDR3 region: CASSPGQSNEKLFF. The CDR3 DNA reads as TGTGCCAGCAGCCCGGGACAGAGTAATGAAAAACTGTTTTTT.